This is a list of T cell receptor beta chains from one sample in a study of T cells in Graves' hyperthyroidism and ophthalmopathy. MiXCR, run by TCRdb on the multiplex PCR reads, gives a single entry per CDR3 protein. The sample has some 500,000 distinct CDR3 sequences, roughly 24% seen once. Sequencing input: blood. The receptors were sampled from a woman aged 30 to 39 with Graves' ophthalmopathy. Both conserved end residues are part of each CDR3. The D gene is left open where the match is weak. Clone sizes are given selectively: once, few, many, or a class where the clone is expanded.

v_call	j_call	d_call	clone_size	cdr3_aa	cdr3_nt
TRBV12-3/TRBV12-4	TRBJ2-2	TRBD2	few	CASSPQRRLAGLSGELFF	TGTGCCAGCAGCCCCCAGCGAAGGCTAGCGGGGTTGAGCGGGGAGCTGTTTTTT
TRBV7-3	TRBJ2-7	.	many	CASSLGRAHSYEQYF	TGTGCCAGCAGCTTAGGCAGGGCCCACTCCTACGAGCAGTACTTC
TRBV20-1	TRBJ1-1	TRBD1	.	CSGTGHTEAFF	TGCAGTGGGACAGGGCACACTGAAGCTTTCTTT
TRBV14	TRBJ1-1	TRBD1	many	CASSQTGTGNTEAFF	TGTGCCAGCAGCCAAACCGGGACAGGGAACACTGAAGCTTTCTTT
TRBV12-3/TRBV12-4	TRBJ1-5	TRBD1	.	CASTGQGGINQPQHF	TGTGCCAGCACCGGACAGGGGGGGATCAATCAGCCCCAGCATTTT
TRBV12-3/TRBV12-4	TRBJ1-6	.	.	CASSVQGRALHF	TGTGCCAGCAGTGTCCAGGGTAGGGCCCTCCACTTT
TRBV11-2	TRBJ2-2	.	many	CASTTFAGELFF	TGTGCCAGCACCACCTTTGCCGGGGAGCTGTTTTTT
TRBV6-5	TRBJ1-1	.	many	CASSRQENTEAFF	TGTGCCAGCAGTCGACAGGAGAACACTGAAGCTTTCTTT
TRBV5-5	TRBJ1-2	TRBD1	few	CASSWDRADYGYTF	TGTGCCAGCAGCTGGGACAGGGCGGACTATGGCTACACCTTC
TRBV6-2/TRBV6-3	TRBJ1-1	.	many	CASRDSARSEAFF	TGTGCCAGCAGGGACTCGGCAAGGTCTGAAGCTTTCTTT
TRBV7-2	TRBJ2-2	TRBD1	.	CASSFLTGGTGELFF	TGTGCCAGCAGCTTTCTCACAGGGGGAACCGGGGAGCTGTTTTTT
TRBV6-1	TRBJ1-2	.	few	CASSESGGSYGYTF	TGTGCCAGCAGTGAATCCGGGGGATCTTATGGCTACACCTTC
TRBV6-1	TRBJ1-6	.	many	CASRGKGTLYNSPLHF	TGTGCCAGCAGGGGGAAGGGGACGCTTTATAATTCACCCCTCCACTTT
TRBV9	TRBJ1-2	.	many	CASSDVGTF	TGTGCCAGCAGCGACGTGGGCACCTTC
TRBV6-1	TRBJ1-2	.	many	CATGTSNYGYTF	TGTGCCACCGGGACATCGAACTATGGCTACACCTTC
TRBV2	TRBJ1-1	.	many	CASSGRQALEAFF	TGTGCCAGCAGTGGGCGACAGGCTTTGGAAGCTTTCTTT
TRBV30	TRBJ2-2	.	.	CAWGPSTGELFF	TGTGCCTGGGGGCCCTCCACCGGGGAGCTGTTTTTT
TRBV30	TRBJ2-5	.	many	CAYTTGEQETQYF	TGTGCCTATACGACAGGAGAACAAGAGACCCAGTACTTC
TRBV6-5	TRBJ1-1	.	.	CASSYFSRANTEAFF	TGTGCCAGCAGTTACTTTTCCAGGGCAAACACTGAAGCTTTCTTT
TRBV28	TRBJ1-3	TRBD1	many	CASSSTGGSGNTIYF	TGTGCCAGCAGTTCCACAGGGGGCAGTGGAAACACCATATATTTT
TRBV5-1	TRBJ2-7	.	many	CASSFLGFTDEQYF	TGCGCCAGCAGCTTTTTGGGGTTTACGGACGAGCAGTACTTC
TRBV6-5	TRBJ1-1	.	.	CASSYGAGGNTEAFF	TGTGCCAGCAGTTACGGTGCGGGGGGGAACACTGAAGCTTTCTTT
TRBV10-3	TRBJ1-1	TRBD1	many	CAISDTLTGGNTEAFF	TGTGCCATCAGTGATACCCTGACAGGGGGGAACACTGAAGCTTTCTTT
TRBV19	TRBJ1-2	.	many	CASSIPGVGYTF	TGTGCCAGTAGTATACCAGGGGTCGGCTACACCTTC
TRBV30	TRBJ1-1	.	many	CAWSPFWIANTEAFF	TGTGCCTGGAGCCCTTTTTGGATAGCGAACACTGAAGCTTTCTTT
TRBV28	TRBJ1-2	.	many	CASRTTARTEDYGYTF	TGTGCCAGCAGGACGACCGCGAGGACCGAGGACTATGGCTACACCTTC
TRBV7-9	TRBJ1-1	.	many	CASSLHGGNTEAFF	TGTGCCAGCAGCCTACATGGGGGGAACACTGAAGCTTTCTTT
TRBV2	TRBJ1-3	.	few	CASRAADGNTIYF	TGTGCCAGCAGGGCGGCAGATGGAAACACCATATATTTT
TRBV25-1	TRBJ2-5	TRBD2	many	CASSERGGEETQYF	TGTGCCAGCAGTGAACGGGGGGGGGAAGAGACCCAGTACTTC
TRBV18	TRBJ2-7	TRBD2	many	CASSPPAGRSYEQYF	TGTGCCAGCTCACCACCGGCCGGGAGGTCCTACGAGCAGTACTTC
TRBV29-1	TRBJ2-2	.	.	CSVVTVNTGELFF	TGCAGCGTTGTTACTGTGAACACCGGGGAGCTGTTTTTT
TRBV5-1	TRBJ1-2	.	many	CASSPTKGFEGYTF	TGCGCCAGCAGCCCAACTAAGGGGTTTGAAGGCTACACCTTC